This T cell receptor (beta chain) originates from a study of CDR3 diversity in severe acne (dated by TCRdb to the late 2010s). Libraries were constructed by PCR. Sequencing used an Illumina HiSeq 2000. In-frame beta chains were kept once TCRdb had trimmed the public reads at Q25 with fastp and called clones with MiXCR. CDR3 protein duplicates are merged, each entry listing the most common genes and DNA. A total of approximately 90,000 distinct CDR3 sequences appear in this sample, roughly 52% of them only once. Roughly a tenth of the sample goes to the ten largest clones. Measured from the cysteine to the phenylalanine, the CDR3 is 11 residues long. Just CDR3 DNA is preserved here, 33 bases in frame from base 1. Reading the germline V gene gives CDR1 SNHLY and CDR2 FYNNEI. V loses 10 bases of germline sequence and J loses 4 bases, and the interval between the two ends is 11 bases. This clonotype was recorded many times. The target of this receptor is not known. Base qualities are not at hand, and no much larger clone is one base apart.

The TCR was taken from a male donor in good health, serving as a control. The V and J genes are TRBV2 and TRBJ2-7; a weak D assignment points to TRBD2 (6 bases agree). The sample comprised blood. CDR3 region: CATRRGYEQYF. The DNA reads as follows: TGTGCCACTAGGAGGGGTTACGAGCAGTACTTC.